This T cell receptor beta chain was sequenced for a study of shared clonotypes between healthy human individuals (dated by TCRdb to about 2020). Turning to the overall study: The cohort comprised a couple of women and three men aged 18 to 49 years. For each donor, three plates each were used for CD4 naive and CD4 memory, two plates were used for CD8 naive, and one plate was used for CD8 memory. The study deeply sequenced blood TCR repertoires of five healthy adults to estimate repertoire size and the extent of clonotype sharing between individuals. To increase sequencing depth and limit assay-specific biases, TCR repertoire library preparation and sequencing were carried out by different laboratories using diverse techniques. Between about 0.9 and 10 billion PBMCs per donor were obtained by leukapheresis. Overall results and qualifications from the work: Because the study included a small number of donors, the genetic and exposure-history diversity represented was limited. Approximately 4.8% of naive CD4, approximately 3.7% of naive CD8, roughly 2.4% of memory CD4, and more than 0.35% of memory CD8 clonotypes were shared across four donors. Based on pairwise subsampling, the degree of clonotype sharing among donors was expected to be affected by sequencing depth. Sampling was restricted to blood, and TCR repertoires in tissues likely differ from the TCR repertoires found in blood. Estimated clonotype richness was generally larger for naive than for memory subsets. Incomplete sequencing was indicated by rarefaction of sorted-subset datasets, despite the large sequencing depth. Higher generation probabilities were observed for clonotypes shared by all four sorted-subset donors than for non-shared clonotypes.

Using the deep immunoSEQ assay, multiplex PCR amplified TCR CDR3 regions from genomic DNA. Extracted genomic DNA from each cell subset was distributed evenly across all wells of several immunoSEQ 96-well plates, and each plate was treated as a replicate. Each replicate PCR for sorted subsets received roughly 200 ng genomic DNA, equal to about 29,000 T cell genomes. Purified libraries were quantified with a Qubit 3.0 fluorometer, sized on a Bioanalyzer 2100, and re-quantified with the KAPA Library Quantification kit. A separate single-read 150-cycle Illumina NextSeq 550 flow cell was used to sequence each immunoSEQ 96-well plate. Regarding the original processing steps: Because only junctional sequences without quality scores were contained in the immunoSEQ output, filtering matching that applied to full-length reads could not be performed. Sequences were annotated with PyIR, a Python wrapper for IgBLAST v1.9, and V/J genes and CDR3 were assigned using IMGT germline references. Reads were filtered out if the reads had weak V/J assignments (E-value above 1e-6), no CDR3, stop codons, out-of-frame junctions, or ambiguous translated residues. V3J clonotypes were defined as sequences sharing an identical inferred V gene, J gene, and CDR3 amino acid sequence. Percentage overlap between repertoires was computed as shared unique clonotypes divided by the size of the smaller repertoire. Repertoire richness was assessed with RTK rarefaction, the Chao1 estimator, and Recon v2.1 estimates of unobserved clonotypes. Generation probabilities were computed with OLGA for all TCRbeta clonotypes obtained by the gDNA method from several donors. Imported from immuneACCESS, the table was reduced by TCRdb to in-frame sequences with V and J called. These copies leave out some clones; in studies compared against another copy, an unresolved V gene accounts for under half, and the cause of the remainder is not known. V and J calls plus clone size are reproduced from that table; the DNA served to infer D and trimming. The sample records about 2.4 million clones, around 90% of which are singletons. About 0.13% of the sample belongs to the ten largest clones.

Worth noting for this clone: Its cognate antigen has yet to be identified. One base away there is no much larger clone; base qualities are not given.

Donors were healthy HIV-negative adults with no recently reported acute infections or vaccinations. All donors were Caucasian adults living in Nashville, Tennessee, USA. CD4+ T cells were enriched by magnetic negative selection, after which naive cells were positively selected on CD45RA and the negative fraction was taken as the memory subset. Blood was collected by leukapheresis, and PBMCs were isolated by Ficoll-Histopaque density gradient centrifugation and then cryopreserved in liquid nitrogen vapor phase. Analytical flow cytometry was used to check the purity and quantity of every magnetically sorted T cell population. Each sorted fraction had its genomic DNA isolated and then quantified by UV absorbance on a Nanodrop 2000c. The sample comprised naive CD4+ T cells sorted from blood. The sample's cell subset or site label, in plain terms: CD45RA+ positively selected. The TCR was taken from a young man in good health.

The DNA sequence is TGTGCCAGCAGCTTACGACAGGGGGCGAATGAGCAGTTCTTC. This sequence encodes CASSLRQGANEQFF. Recombination linked TRBV7-3 to TRBJ2-1, and 10 junctional nucleotides match TRBD1. V loses 2 bases at its end and J loses 7 bases; junction bases beyond the gene matches: 2. CDR1 SGHTA and CDR2 FQGTGA were looked up in the germline V gene. The CDR3 holds 14 amino acids from the cysteine to the phenylalanine. The DNA shown is the 42-base CDR3, in frame from base 1. The CDR3 plus the reference TRBV7-3 and TRBJ2-1 genes for the other parts give the full variable domain: GAGVSQTPSNKVTEKGKYVELRCDPISGHTALYWYRQSLGQGPEFLIYFQGTGAADDSGLPNDRFFAVRPEGSVSTLKIQRTERGDSAVYLCASSLRQGANEQFFGPGTRLTVL.